A single T cell receptor (beta chain) is shown here with its context. The sample is drawn from a study of blood T cell repertoires in COVID-19. Whole-study context: Acute-phase and convalescent COVID-19 samples originated in the United States, Italy and Spain. The cDNA or gDNA used as material had been derived from T cells, B-cell-depleted T cells, or PBMCs.

Original methodology: Amplified reference gene primers provided the basis for estimating nucleated cell counts. Sequencing used immunoSEQ multiplex PCR; TCRdb keeps in-frame clones, though not all of them. V, J and clone size derive from that table, while D and trimming were established from the DNA sequence. Of roughly 250,000 clones in the sample, roughly four fifths were seen once. The CDR3 contains 19 residues. Germline CDR1 is MGHRA and CDR2 is YSYEKL. J lost 1 base, V lost 0 bases, and 10 bases had no gene match. The rearrangement links TRBV4-1 to TRBJ2-2; 8 bases fit TRBD2. The sample consisted of peripheral blood. The receptor comes from a woman aged 60-75 years with active or convalescent COVID-19. The CDR3 reads CASSQDPRSGGQNTGELFF. CDR3 sequence (DNA): TGCGCCAGCAGCCAAGACCCAAGGAGCGGGGGACAGAACACCGGGGAGCTGTTTTTT.